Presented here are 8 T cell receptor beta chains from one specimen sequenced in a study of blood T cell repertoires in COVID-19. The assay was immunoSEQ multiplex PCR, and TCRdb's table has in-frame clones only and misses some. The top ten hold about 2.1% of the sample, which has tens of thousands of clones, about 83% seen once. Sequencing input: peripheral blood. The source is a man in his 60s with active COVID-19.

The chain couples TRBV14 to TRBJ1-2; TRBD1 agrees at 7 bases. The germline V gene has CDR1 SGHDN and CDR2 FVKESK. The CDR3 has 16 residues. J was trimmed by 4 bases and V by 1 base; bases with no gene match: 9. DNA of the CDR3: TGTGCCAGCAGCCAAGGACGGGACAGTCTTCTCTATGGCTACACCTTC. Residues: CASSQGRDSLLYGYTF.

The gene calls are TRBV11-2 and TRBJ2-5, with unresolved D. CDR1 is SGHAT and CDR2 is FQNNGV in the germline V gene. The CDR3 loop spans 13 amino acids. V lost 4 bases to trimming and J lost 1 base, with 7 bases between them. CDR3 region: CASSSQIQETQYF. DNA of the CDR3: TGTGCCAGCAGCTCCCAGATCCAAGAGACCCAGTACTTC.

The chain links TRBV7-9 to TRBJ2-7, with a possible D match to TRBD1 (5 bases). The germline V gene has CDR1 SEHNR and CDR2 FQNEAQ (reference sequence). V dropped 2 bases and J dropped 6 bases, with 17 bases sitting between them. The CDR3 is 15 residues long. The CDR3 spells CASSLSAGIIGEQYF. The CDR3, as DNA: TGTGCCAGCAGCTTATCGGCAGGGATCATAGGCGAGCAGTACTTC.

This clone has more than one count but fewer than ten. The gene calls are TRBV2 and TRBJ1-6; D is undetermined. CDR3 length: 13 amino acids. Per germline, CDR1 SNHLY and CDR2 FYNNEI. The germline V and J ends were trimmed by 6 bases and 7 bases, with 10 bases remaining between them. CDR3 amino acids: CASRWTGNSPLHF. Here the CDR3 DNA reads TGTGCCAGCAGATGGACGGGGAATTCACCCCTCCACTTT.

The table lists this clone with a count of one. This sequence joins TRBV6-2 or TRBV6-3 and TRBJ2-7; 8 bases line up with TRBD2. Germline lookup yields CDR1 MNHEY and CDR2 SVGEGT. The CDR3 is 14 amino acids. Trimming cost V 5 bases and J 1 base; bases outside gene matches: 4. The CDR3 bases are TGTGCCAGCAGTATAGCGGGAACATCCTACGAGCAGTACTTC. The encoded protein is CASSIAGTSYEQYF.

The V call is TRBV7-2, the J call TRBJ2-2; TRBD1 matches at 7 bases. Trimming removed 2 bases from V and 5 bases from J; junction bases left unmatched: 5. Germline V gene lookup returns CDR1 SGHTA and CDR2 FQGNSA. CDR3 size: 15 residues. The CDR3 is CASSLQQGITGELFF. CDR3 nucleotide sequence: TGTGCCAGCAGCTTACAACAGGGGATTACCGGGGAGCTGTTTTTT.

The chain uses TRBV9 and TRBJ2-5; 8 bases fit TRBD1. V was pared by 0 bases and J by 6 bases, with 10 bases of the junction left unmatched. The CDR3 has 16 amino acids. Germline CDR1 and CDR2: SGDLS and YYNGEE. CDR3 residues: CASSVGGTGGKKTQYF. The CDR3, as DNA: TGTGCCAGCAGCGTAGGCGGGACAGGAGGAAAAAAGACCCAGTACTTC.

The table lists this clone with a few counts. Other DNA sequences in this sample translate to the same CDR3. CDR3 sequence: CASSLGGARTGELFF. DNA for the CDR3: TGTGCCAGCAGCCTCGGCGGGGCGAGGACCGGGGAGCTGTTTTTT. The V gene is TRBV3-1 (or the pseudogene TRBV3-2), the J gene TRBJ2-2, with D possibly being TRBD2 (6 bases). Germline values: CDR1 LGHDT, CDR2 YNNKEL (reference sequence). The CDR3 extends over 15 amino acids. Trimming shortened V by 4 bases and J by 5 bases, and 14 bases separated the two germline ends.